These 5 T cell receptor beta chains were sequenced from one sample in a study of T cell changes during pregnancy in multiple sclerosis. Libraries were prepared by immunoSEQ multiplex PCR; TCRdb keeps only in-frame clonotypes and omits some of them. The sample contains about 64,000 clones, about nine tenths of which appear only once. The source material was peripheral blood, sampled in the second trimester of pregnancy. These TCRs come from a female donor with multiple sclerosis, enrolled in a pregnancy study.

The rearrangement uses TRBV28 and TRBJ2-3; no definite D call. Between the trimmed V and J ends, which lost 5 bases and 4 bases, there was a span of 16 bases. The CDR3 runs to 15 residues. CDR1 is MDHEN and CDR2 is SYDVKM in the germline V gene. The CDR3 coding sequence is TGTGCCAGCAGTCCTCGGCTGGTAGGAGCAGATACGCAGTATTTT. This sequence encodes CASSPRLVGADTQYF. Supplemented by reference TRBV28 and TRBJ2-3, the full variable domain reads DVKVTQSSRYLVKRTGEKVFLECVQDMDHENMFWYRQDPGLGLRLIYFSYDVKMKEKGDIPEGYSVSREKKERFSLILESASTNQTSMYLCASSPRLVGADTQYFGPGTRLTVL.

This clone has a handful of counts. This chain links TRBV6-5 with TRBJ1-4, with D possibly TRBD1 on 6 matching bases. Germline V gene sequence: CDR1 MNHEY, CDR2 SVGAGI. V lost 6 bases to trimming and J lost 3 bases, with 14 bases between them. This CDR3 region has 15 residues. CDR3 residues: CASRFTGLANEKLFF. The CDR3 DNA sequence: TGTGCCAGCAGGTTCACAGGGTTAGCTAATGAAAAACTGTTTTTT.

The gene calls are TRBV18 and TRBJ2-7; TRBD1 is a possible D gene (5 bases). The CDR3 is 15 residues long. Germline V gene sequence: CDR1 KGHSH, CDR2 LQKENI. V lost 2 bases to trimming and J lost 4 bases, with 15 bases between them. CDR3 protein: CASSPKGKTAYEQYF. The CDR3, as DNA: TGTGCCAGCTCACCAAAGGGGAAGACGGCATACGAGCAGTACTTC.

The genes are TRBV4-1 and TRBJ2-2; D is undetermined. The CDR3 consists of 14 residues. Germline CDR1 MGHRA, CDR2 YSYEKL. Trimming removed 0 bases from V and 8 bases from J, with 10 bases in between. The CDR3 loop is CASSQEAWRGELFF. CDR3 DNA sequence: TGCGCCAGCAGCCAAGAAGCTTGGAGAGGGGAGCTGTTTTTT.

The chain combines TRBV10-3 with TRBJ2-7, with 8 bases aligning to TRBD2. J was trimmed by 3 bases and V by 6 bases; bases with no gene match: 7. This CDR3 contains 14 residues. CDR1 and CDR2 (germline): ENHRY, SYGVKD. Here the CDR3 DNA reads TGTGCCATCAGCGTCACGGGACTAGGCTACGAGCAGTACTTC. Its translation is CAISVTGLGYEQYF.